The next 15 T cell receptor beta chains were all read from a single sample in a study of blood T cell repertoires in COVID-19. TCRdb's copy holds only in-frame clones and misses some; the assay was immunoSEQ multiplex PCR. The sample carries some 350,000 clones, approximately 84% recorded once. Material: PBMCs or T cells enriched from blood (not recorded which). Receptors originate from a woman in her 30s who had recovered from COVID-19.

The chain uses TRBV11-2 and TRBJ2-7, with 8 bases fitting TRBD1. Trimming cost V 1 base and J 2 bases; bases outside gene matches: 4. Germline CDR1 is SGHAT and CDR2 is FQNNGV. This CDR3 spans 15 amino acids. The CDR3 spells CASSLAPDRAYEQYF. CDR3 nucleotides: TGTGCCAGCAGCTTAGCTCCGGACAGGGCCTACGAGCAGTACTTC.

This clone was seen a single time. The CDR3 DNA reads as TGTGCCAGCAGTTACGGCAGGGGGTACACTGAAGCTTTCTTT. Its translation is CASSYGRGYTEAFF. V and J are TRBV6-5 and TRBJ1-1; 7 nucleotides align to TRBD1. V gave up 2 bases and J gave up 3 bases; unmatched junction bases: 3. Germline V gene sequence: CDR1 MNHEY, CDR2 SVGAGI. The CDR3 has 14 amino acids.

The chain links TRBV4-1 to TRBJ2-1, with 7 bases matching TRBD2. The CDR3 contains 15 residues. Per the germline V gene, CDR1 is MGHRA and CDR2 is YSYEKL. V was clipped by 3 bases and J by 6 bases; unmatched bases: 8. CDR3 protein: CASSQTGLYSNEQFF. DNA for the CDR3: TGCGCCAGCAGCCAGACGGGACTATACTCCAATGAGCAGTTCTTC.

The chain uses TRBV5-1 and TRBJ2-3; TRBD2 aligns across 8 bases. The CDR3 contains 15 residues. The V and J ends lost 0 bases and 7 bases, in that order; junction bases with no gene match: 7. Looked up from germline, CDR1 is SGHRS and CDR2 is YFSETQ. The chain's CDR3 is CASSLVLAVGNTQYF. The CDR3 bases are TGCGCCAGCAGCTTGGTACTAGCGGTCGGTAATACGCAGTATTTT.

The V gene is TRBV28, the J gene TRBJ1-1; D not certain. The V end was cut by 1 base, the J end by 5 bases, with 5 bases between. From germline, CDR1 is MDHEN and CDR2 SYDVKM. The CDR3 length is 12 residues. The CDR3 region is CASSLSGTEAFF. CDR3 bases: TGTGCCAGCAGTTTATCCGGTACTGAAGCTTTCTTT. The whole variable domain, filled in from reference TRBV28 and TRBJ1-1, reads DVKVTQSSRYLVKRTGEKVFLECVQDMDHENMFWYRQDPGLGLRLIYFSYDVKMKEKGDIPEGYSVSREKKERFSLILESASTNQTSMYLCASSLSGTEAFFGQGTRLTVV.

The J gene is TRBJ2-3, the V gene TRBV2; D is possibly TRBD2 (5 bases). V was clipped by 7 bases and J by 8 bases, with 13 bases between them. There are 12 residues in the CDR3. Germline-derived CDR1 and CDR2 are SNHLY and FYNNEI. CDR3 coding DNA: TGTGCCAGCAAGACCTCACGGGGTACGCAGTATTTT. This codes for CASKTSRGTQYF. Full variable domain (rest looked up from reference TRBV2 and TRBJ2-3): EPEVTQTPSHQVTQMGQEVILRCVPISNHLYFYWYRQILGQKVEFLVSFYNNEISEKSEIFDDQFSVERPDGSNFTLKIRSTKLEDSAMYFCASKTSRGTQYFGPGTRLTVL.

The V gene is TRBV9, the J gene TRBJ2-7, with 8 nucleotides matching TRBD1. The CDR3 consists of 15 residues. With 3 bases clipped from V and 4 bases from J, the junction kept 9 bases outside the gene matches. Germline V CDR1 and CDR2: SGDLS, YYNGEE. Written as DNA, the CDR3 is TGTGCCAGCAGCGCAGCAGGGGGCTTTTCATACGAGCAGTACTTC. It codes for CASSAAGGFSYEQYF.

The rearrangement links TRBV5-1 to TRBJ2-3, with D unresolved. The CDR3 covers 13 residues. The germline CDR1 and CDR2 sequences are SGHRS and YFSETQ. The V end was cut by 0 bases, the J end by 2 bases, with 4 bases between. CDR3 amino acids: CASSLVLTDTQYF. Written as DNA, the CDR3 is TGCGCCAGCAGCTTGGTCCTCACAGATACGCAGTATTTT.

The chain carries TRBV10-1 and TRBJ1-1; TRBD1 is a possible D gene (5 bases). The CDR3 spans 19 residues. V was clipped by 2 bases and J by 1 base, with 23 bases between them. Germline V gives CDR1 WNHNN, CDR2 SYGVQD (reference sequence). The CDR3 DNA follows: TGCGCCAGCAGTGAGGACTTATTTACAGGCATCCGAAGGAACACTGAAGCTTTCTTT. It translates to CASSEDLFTGIRRNTEAFF.

The gene calls are TRBV4-2 and TRBJ1-5; 9 bases are shared with TRBD1. This CDR3 comprises 19 residues. Germline V gives CDR1 LGHNA, CDR2 YNFKEQ. Losses at the gene ends were 2 bases for V and 7 bases for J; bases not matched to a gene: 18. For the CDR3, the DNA is TGTGCCAGCAGCCAACGTGGGACAGGGTCCCCACCCCGGGGCCAGCCCCAGCATTTT. This sequence encodes CASSQRGTGSPPRGQPQHF.

This sequence joins TRBV9 and TRBJ2-7; 11 bases match TRBD2. CDR1 SGDLS and CDR2 YYNGEE come from the germline V gene. CDR3 length: 14 amino acids. After removal of 4 bases from V and 2 bases from J, the junction contained 2 bases not matched to a gene. CDR3: CASSSGLAAYEQYF. The DNA for the CDR3 is TGTGCCAGCAGCTCGGGACTAGCGGCCTACGAGCAGTACTTC. Full variable domain (rest looked up from reference TRBV9 and TRBJ2-7): DSGVTQTPKHLITATGQRVTLRCSPRSGDLSVYWYQQSLDQGLQFLIQYYNGEERAKGNILERFSAQQFPDLHSELNLSSLELGDSALYFCASSSGLAAYEQYFGPGTRLTVT.

The chain recombines TRBV12-3 or TRBV12-4 with TRBJ2-7; D unresolved. The CDR3 consists of 13 residues. V gave up 1 base and J gave up 7 bases, with 11 bases separating them. The CDR3 nucleotides are TGTGCCAGCAGTTTAGAACTACCCTTGGAGCAGTACTTC. This gives the protein CASSLELPLEQYF.

V gene TRBV27 combines with J gene TRBJ2-5; 8 nucleotides line up with TRBD2. Unmatched junction bases numbered 7, after V lost 8 bases and J lost 5 bases. The germline V gene has CDR1 MNHEY and CDR2 SMNVEV (reference sequence). CDR3 length equals 13 residues. CDR3 loop: CASSTGGRETQYF. Written as DNA, the CDR3 is TGTGCCAGCTCCACGGGGGGGCGCGAGACCCAGTACTTC.

The J gene is TRBJ1-2, the V gene TRBV5-4; D gene ambiguous. Germline V gene sequence: CDR1 SGHNT, CDR2 YYREEE (reference sequence). V was clipped by 0 bases and J by 8 bases, with 14 bases between them. The CDR3 has 14 amino acids. Written as DNA, the CDR3 is TGTGCCAGCAGCTTGGTAGGCAGCCCCGGGGGCTACACCTTC. This codes for CASSLVGSPGGYTF.

This chain connects TRBV4-1 to TRBJ1-6; D may be TRBD1 (5 bases). Trimming pared 1 base from V and 10 bases from J, leaving 17 bases between. This CDR3 contains 16 residues. Germline CDR1 MGHRA, CDR2 YSYEKL. The CDR3 spells CASSQGRGPAKSPLHF. The CDR3 DNA reads TGCGCCAGCAGCCAAGGTAGGGGCCCAGCGAAATCACCCCTCCACTTT.